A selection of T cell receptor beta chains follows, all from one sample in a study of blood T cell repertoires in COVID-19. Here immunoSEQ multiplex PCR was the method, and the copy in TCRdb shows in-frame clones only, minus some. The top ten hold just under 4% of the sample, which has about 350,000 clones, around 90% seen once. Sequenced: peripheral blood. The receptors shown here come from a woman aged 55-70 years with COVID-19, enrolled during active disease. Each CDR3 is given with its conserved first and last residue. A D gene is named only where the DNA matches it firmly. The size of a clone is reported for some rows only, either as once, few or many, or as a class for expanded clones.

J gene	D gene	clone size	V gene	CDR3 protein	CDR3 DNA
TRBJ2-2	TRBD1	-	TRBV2	CASSRQGNTGELFF	TGTGCCAGCAGTCGACAGGGGAACACCGGGGAGCTGTTTTTT
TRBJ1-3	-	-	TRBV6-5	CASSTSGLSGNTIYF	TGTGCCAGCAGTACCAGTGGCCTCTCTGGAAACACCATATATTTT
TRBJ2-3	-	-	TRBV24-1	CATSDFYGDTQYF	TGTGCCACCAGTGATTTCTACGGGGATACGCAGTATTTT
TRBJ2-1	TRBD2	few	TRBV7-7	CASSRGLAGDNEQFF	TGTGCTAGCAGCCGGGGACTAGCGGGGGACAATGAGCAGTTCTTC
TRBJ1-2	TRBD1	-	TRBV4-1	CASSQGDSSNYGYTF	TGCGCCAGCAGCCAAGGGGACAGCTCTAACTATGGCTACACCTTC
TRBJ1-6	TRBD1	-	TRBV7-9	CASSTRRQGSNSPLHF	TGTGCCAGCAGCACCAGACGACAGGGGTCCAATTCACCCCTCCACTTT
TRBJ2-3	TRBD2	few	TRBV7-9	CASSLVIQRGTDTQYF	TGTGCCAGCAGCTTAGTGATCCAGCGGGGTACAGATACGCAGTATTTT
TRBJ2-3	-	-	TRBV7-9	CASSLGRQAVTDTQYF	TGTGCCAGCAGCTTAGGGCGACAGGCAGTCACAGATACGCAGTATTTT
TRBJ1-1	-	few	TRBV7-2	CASSYAPGRNTEAFF	TGTGCCAGCAGCTACGCCCCCGGGAGGAACACTGAAGCTTTCTTT
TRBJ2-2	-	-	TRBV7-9	CASRQTGEGPGELFF	TGTGCCAGCAGACAGACAGGGGAGGGCCCCGGGGAGCTGTTTTTT
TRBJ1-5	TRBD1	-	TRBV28	CASTETGTSNQPQHF	TGTGCCAGTACCGAGACAGGGACGAGCAATCAGCCCCAGCATTTT
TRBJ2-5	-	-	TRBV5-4	CASSSRTGRETQYF	TGTGCCAGCAGCTCCAGGACGGGAAGGGAGACCCAGTACTTC
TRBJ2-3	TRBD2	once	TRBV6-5	CASSFWGGSTDTQYF	TGTGCCAGCAGTTTTTGGGGGGGGAGCACAGATACGCAGTATTTT
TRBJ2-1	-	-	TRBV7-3	CASSLNGLINEQFF	TGTGCCAGCAGCTTAAATGGCCTGATAAATGAGCAGTTCTTC
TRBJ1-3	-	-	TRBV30	CAWRKPQAPGNTIYF	TGTGCCTGGAGAAAGCCCCAGGCCCCTGGAAACACCATATATTTT
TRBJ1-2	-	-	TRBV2	CASFFASGVEGYTF	TGTGCCAGCTTTTTCGCTTCGGGTGTAGAGGGCTACACCTTC
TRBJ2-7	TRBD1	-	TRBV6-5	CASSYSGTGDEQYF	TGTGCCAGCAGTTACTCCGGGACAGGGGACGAGCAGTACTTC
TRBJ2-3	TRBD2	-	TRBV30	CAWASGGAQDTQYF	TGTGCCTGGGCTAGCGGGGGGGCGCAGGATACGCAGTATTTT
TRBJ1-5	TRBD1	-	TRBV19	CASTGRGWDRANQPQHF	TGTGCCAGTACGGGGCGAGGATGGGACAGGGCAAATCAGCCCCAGCATTTT
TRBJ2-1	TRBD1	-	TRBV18	CASSPPVQGAAVGQFF	TGTGCCAGCTCACCACCGGTACAGGGGGCAGCCGTGGGGCAGTTCTTC
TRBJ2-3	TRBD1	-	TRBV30	CAWGGQGIVDTQYF	TGTGCCTGGGGGGGACAGGGGATAGTGGATACGCAGTATTTT
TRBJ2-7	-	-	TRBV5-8	CASSSRETYEQYF	TGTGCCAGCAGCTCCCGGGAGACCTACGAGCAGTACTTC
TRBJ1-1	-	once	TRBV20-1	CSAEALTEAFF	TGCAGTGCAGAGGCCCTCACTGAAGCTTTCTTT
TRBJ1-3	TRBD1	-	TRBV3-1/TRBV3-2	CASSYSGQGNTIYF	TGTGCCAGCAGCTACTCGGGACAGGGAAACACCATATATTTT
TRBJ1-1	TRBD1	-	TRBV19	CATTVRDRVNTEAFF	TGTGCCACCACGGTCCGAGACAGGGTGAACACTGAAGCTTTCTTT
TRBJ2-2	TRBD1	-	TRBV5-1	CASSLRGPGTGELFF	TGCGCCAGCAGCTTGAGGGGGCCCGGCACCGGGGAGCTGTTTTTT
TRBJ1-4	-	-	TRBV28	CASTPGLSSGKLFF	TGTGCCAGCACCCCAGGGCTCTCGTCTGGAAAACTGTTTTTT
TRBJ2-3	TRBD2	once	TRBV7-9	CASSYFVGGSNTDTQYF	TGTGCCAGCAGCTACTTCGTCGGGGGGTCGAACACAGATACGCAGTATTTT
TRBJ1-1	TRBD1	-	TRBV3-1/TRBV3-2	CASTRQGASAEAFF	TGTGCCAGCACTCGACAGGGGGCAAGCGCTGAAGCTTTCTTT
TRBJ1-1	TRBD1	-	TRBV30	CAGIHRGMNTEAFF	TGTGCCGGAATCCACAGGGGGATGAACACTGAAGCTTTCTTT
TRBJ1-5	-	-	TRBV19	CASSRQNSNQPQHF	TGTGCCAGTAGTAGACAAAATAGCAATCAGCCCCAGCATTTT
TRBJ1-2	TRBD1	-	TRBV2	CASYRGPYGYTF	TGTGCCAGTTACAGGGGCCCCTATGGCTACACCTTC
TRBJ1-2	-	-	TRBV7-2	CASSLLGEQDYGYIF	TGTGCCAGCAGCCTCTTAGGTGAGCAGGACTATGGCTACATCTTC
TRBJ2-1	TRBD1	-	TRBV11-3	CASSSDRGGSYNEQFF	TGTGCCAGCAGCTCCGACAGGGGCGGCTCCTACAATGAGCAGTTCTTC
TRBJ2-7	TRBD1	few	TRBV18	CASSPRDSDYEQYF	TGTGCCAGCTCACCCAGGGACAGTGACTACGAGCAGTACTTC
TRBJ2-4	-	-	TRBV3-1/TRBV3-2	CASSQATPGTGPGGFENIQYF	TGTGCCAGCAGCCAAGCGACACCCGGGACAGGACCCGGGGGGTTTGAAAACATTCAGTACTTC
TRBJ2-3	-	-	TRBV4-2	CASSQMGQDRHDTQYF	TGTGCCAGCAGCCAGATGGGCCAAGACCGACACGATACGCAGTATTTT
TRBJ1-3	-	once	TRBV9	CASSALDSGNTIYF	TGTGCCAGCAGCGCCTTAGACTCTGGAAACACCATATATTTT
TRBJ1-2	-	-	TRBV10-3	CALRGGPTVNYGYTF	TGTGCCCTCCGGGGAGGACCAACTGTTAACTATGGCTACACCTTC
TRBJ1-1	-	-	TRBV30	CAWGRQPNTEAFF	TGTGCCTGGGGTCGACAACCGAACACTGAAGCTTTCTTT
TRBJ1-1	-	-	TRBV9	CASSVHWRGNTEAFF	TGTGCCAGCAGCGTGCATTGGCGGGGGAACACTGAAGCTTTCTTT
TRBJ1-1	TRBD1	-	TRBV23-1	CASSRFTRQGRLNTEAFF	TGCGCCAGCAGTCGGTTCACTCGACAGGGGCGCTTGAACACTGAAGCTTTCTTT
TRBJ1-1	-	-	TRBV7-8	CASSLKLRTEAFF	TGTGCCAGCAGCCTCAAGCTTAGAACTGAAGCTTTCTTT
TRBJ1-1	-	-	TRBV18	CASKPTGVRTEAFF	TGTGCCAGCAAGCCGACGGGGGTCCGGACTGAAGCTTTCTTT
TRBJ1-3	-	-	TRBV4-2	CASSQERGGGFSGNTIYF	TGTGCCAGCAGCCAAGAAAGAGGGGGAGGGTTCTCTGGAAACACCATATATTTT
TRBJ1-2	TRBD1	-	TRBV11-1	CASSSRPGTGAGYTF	TGTGCCAGCAGCTCTAGACCAGGGACAGGGGCTGGCTACACCTTC
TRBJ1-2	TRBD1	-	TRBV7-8	CASSLAPSTGIGDGYTF	TGTGCCAGCAGCTTAGCCCCGTCGACAGGGATTGGGGATGGCTACACCTTC
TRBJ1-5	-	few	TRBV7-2	CASRSQGWVDSNQPQHF	TGTGCCAGCAGGTCCCAGGGGTGGGTTGACAGCAATCAGCCCCAGCATTTT
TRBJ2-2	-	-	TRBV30	CAWADRRFSGELFF	TGTGCCTGGGCGGACCGGAGGTTTTCCGGGGAGCTGTTTTTT
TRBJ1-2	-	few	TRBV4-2	CASSQGGSYGYTF	TGTGCCAGCAGCCAAGGTGGCAGCTATGGCTACACCTTC
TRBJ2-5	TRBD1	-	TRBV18	CASSQLQGPRQETQYF	TGTGCCAGCTCACAGCTACAGGGGCCCCGCCAAGAGACCCAGTACTTC
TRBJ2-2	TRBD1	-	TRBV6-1	CASSEAGTANTGELFF	TGTGCCAGCAGTGAAGCAGGGACAGCGAACACCGGGGAGCTGTTTTTT
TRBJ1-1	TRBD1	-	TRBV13	CASSVTDRGYTEAFF	TGTGCCAGCAGCGTAACTGACAGGGGTTACACTGAAGCTTTCTTT
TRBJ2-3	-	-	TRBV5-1	CASGEGSDTDTQYF	TGCGCCAGCGGCGAGGGTTCGGACACAGATACGCAGTATTTT
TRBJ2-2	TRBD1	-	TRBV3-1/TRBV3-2	CASSQGGTGWSTGELFF	TGTGCCAGCAGCCAAGGCGGGACAGGGTGGAGCACCGGGGAGCTGTTTTTT